The next 4 T cell receptor beta chains were all read from a single sample in a study of cytomegalovirus exposure and HLA in healthy donors (dated by TCRdb to 2015 to 2018). Libraries were made using the immunoSEQ multiplex PCR assay. Held by TCRdb, this immuneACCESS table contains in-frame sequences only and omits some clones. Under half of the omission traces to an unresolved V gene where checked; the cause of the rest is unknown. For this sample there are about 78,000 clones; about 96% appear just once. Of the sample, 1.6% is held by the ten largest clones. What was sequenced was PBMCs. All receptors derive from a man aged 18 to 30 in good health and CMV-seropositive.

This clone is a singleton in its sample. Other DNA sequences of this sample code for an identical CDR3. V and J are TRBV5-1 and TRBJ2-7; 12 nucleotides line up with TRBD1. CDR1 is SGHRS and CDR2 is YFSETQ in the germline V gene. With 4 bases clipped from V and 4 bases from J, the junction kept 3 bases outside the gene matches. This CDR3 contains 14 residues. The CDR3, as DNA: TGCGCCAGCAGCCCGGGACAGGGGGCTTACGAGCAGTACTTC. This sequence encodes CASSPGQGAYEQYF. Supplemented by reference TRBV5-1 and TRBJ2-7, the full variable domain reads KAGVTQTPRYLIKTRGQQVTLSCSPISGHRSVSWYQQTPGQGLQFLFEYFSETQRNKGNFPGRFSGRQFSNSRSEMNVSTLELGDSALYLCASSPGQGAYEQYFGPGTRLTVT.

The chain combines TRBV19 with TRBJ1-5; 7 nucleotides agree with TRBD1. Germline CDR1 and CDR2: LNHDA and SQIVND (reference sequence). Trimming cost V 5 bases and J 4 bases; bases outside gene matches: 2. CDR3 size: 13 residues. The CDR3 loop is CASSVQGNQPQHF. The CDR3 DNA sequence: TGTGCCAGTAGTGTACAGGGGAATCAGCCCCAGCATTTT.

The genes are TRBV18 and TRBJ1-4, with D perhaps matching TRBD1 (5 bases). The CDR3 loop spans 14 amino acids. Looked up from germline, CDR1 is KGHSH and CDR2 is LQKENI. Trimming shortened V by 3 bases and J by 7 bases, and 12 bases separated the two germline ends. Written as DNA, the CDR3 is TGTGCCAGCTCACCGTCTCGGGGGAGTGAAAAACTGTTTTTT. Translating gives CASSPSRGSEKLFF.

This clone appeared a single time. This chain joins TRBV28 and TRBJ1-1; no firm D call. The CDR3 has 14 residues. Germline CDR1 reads MDHEN; CDR2 reads SYDVKM. The V end was cut by 3 bases, the J end by 3 bases, with 11 bases between. CDR3 coding DNA: TGTGCCAGCAGTTTGGTTGGGAGGGACACTGAAGCTTTCTTT. Translating gives CASSLVGRDTEAFF.